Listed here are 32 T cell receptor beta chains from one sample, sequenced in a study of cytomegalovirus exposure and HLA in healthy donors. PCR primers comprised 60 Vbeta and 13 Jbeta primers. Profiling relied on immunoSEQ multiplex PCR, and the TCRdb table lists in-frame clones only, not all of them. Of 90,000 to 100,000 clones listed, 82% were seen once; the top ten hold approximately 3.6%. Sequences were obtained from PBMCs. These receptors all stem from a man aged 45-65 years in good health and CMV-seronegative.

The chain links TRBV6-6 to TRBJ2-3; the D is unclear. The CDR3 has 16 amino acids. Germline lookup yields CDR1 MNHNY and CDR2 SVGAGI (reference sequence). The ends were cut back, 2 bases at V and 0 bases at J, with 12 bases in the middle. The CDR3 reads CASSYTQRGSTDTQYF. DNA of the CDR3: TGTGCCAGCAGTTACACCCAACGCGGTAGCACAGATACGCAGTATTTT.

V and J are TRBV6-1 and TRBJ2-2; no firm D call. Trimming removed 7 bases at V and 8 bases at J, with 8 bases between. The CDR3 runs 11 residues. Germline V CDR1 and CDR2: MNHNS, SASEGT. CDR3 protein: CASNTPGELFF. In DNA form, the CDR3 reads TGTGCCAGCAACACCCCGGGGGAGCTGTTTTTT.

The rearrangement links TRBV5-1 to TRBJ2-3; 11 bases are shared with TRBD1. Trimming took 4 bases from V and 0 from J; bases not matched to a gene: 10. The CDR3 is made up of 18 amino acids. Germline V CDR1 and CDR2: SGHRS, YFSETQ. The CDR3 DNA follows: TGCGCCAGCAGCCTCAGCTTAGGGACAGGGGGTAGCACAGATACGCAGTATTTT. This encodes CASSLSLGTGGSTDTQYF.

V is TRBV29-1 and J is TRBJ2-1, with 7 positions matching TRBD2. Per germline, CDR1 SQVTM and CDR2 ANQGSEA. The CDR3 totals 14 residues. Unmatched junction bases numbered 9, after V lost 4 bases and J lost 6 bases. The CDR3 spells CSVAASGKVNEQFF. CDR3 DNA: TGCAGCGTTGCGGCTAGCGGTAAAGTCAATGAGCAGTTCTTC.

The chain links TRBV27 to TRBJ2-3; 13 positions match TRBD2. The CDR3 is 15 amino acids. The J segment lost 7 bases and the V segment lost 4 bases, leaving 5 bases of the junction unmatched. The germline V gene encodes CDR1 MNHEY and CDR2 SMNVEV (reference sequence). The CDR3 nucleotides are TGTGCCAGCAGTTCACTAGCGGGAGGGGGGAATACGCAGTATTTT. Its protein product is CASSSLAGGGNTQYF.

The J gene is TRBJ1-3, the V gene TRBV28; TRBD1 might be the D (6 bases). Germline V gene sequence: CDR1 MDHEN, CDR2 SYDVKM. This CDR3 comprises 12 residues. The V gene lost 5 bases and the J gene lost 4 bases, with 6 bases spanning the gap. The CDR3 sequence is CASSTGGNTIYF. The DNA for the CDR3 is TGTGCCAGCAGTACAGGGGGAAACACCATATATTTT.

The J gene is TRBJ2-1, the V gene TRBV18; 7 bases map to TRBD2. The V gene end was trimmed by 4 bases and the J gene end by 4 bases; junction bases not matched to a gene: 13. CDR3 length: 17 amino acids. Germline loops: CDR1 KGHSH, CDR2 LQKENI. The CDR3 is CASSQGTSGGAYNEQFF. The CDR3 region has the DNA TGTGCCAGCTCACAGGGAACTTCGGGGGGTGCGTACAATGAGCAGTTCTTC. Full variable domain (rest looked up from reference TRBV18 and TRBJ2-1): NAGVMQNPRHLVRRRGQEARLRCSPMKGHSHVYWYRQLPEEGLKFMVYLQKENIIDESGMPKERFSAEFPKEGPSILRIQQVVRGDSAAYFCASSQGTSGGAYNEQFFGPGTRLTVL.

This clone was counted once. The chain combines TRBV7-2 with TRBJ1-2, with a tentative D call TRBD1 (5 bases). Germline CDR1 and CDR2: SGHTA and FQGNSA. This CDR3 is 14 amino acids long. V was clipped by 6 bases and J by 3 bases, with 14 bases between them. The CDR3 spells CASSLPGLYYGYTF. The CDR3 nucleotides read TGTGCCAGCAGTTTACCGGGACTGTACTATGGCTACACCTTC. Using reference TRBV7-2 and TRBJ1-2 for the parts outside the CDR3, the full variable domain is GAGVSQSPSNKVTEKGKDVELRCDPISGHTALYWYRQSLGQGLEFLIYFQGNSAPDKSGLPSDRFSAERTGGSVSTLTIQRTQQEDSAVYLCASSLPGLYYGYTFGSGTRLTVV.

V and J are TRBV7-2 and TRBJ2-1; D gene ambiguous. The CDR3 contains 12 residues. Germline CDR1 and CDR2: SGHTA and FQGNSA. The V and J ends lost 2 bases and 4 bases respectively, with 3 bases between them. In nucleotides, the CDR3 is TGTGCCAGCAGCTTACAATACAATGAGCAGTTCTTC. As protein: CASSLQYNEQFF.

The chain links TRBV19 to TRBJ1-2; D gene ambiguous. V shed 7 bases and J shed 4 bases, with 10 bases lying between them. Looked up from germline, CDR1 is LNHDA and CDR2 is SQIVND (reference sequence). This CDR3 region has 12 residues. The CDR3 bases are TGTGCCAGTACAACGTCTAGCTATGGCTACACCTTC. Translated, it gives CASTTSSYGYTF.

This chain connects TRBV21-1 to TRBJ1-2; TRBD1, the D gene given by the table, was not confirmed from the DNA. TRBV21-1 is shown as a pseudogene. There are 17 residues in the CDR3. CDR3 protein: CASSKAGPGHPNYGYTF. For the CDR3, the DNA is TGTGCCAGCAGCAAAGCCGGACCGGGACACCCGAACTATGGCTACACCTTC.

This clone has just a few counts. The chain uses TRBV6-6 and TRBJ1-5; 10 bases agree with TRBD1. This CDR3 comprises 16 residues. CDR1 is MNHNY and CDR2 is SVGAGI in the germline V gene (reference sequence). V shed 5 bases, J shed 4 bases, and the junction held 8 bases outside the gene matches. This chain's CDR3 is CASSQRQGAENQPQHF. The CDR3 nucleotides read TGTGCCAGCAGTCAAAGACAGGGGGCGGAGAATCAGCCCCAGCATTTT.

The CDR3 region is CASRAGTTTGNEQFF. In nucleotides, the CDR3 is TGCGCCAGCAGGGCGGGGACTACCACTGGGAATGAGCAGTTCTTC. The J gene is TRBJ2-1, the V gene TRBV5-1; 7 bases align to TRBD2. Germline lookup yields CDR1 SGHRS and CDR2 YFSETQ. V shed 5 bases and J 7 bases; nucleotides not matched to a gene: 12. The CDR3 spans 15 residues.

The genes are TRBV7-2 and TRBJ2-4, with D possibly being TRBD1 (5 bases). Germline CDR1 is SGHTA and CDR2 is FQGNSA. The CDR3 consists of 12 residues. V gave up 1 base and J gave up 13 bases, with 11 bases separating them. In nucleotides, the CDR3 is TGTGCCAGCAGCTTAGTAGACAGCCGACAGTACTTC. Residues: CASSLVDSRQYF.

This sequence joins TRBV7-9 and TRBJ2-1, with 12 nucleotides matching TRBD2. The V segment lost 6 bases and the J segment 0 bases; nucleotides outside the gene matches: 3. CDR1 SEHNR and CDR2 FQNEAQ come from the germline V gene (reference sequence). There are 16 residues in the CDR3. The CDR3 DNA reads TGTGCCAGCAGTTCGACTAGCGGGAGCTCCTACAATGAGCAGTTCTTC. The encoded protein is CASSSTSGSSYNEQFF.

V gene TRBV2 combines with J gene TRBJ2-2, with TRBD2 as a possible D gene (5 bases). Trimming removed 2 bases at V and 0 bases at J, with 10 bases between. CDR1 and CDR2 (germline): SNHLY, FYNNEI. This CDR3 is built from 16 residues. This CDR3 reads CASSELGGSNTGELFF. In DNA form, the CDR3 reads TGTGCCAGCAGTGAACTTGGCGGGTCGAACACCGGGGAGCTGTTTTTT.

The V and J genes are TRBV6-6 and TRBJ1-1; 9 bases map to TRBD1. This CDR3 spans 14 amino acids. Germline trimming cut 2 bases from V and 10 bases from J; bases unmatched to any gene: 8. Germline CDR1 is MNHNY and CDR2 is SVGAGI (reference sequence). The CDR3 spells CASSYRDRVLVAFF. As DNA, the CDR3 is TGTGCCAGCAGTTACCGGGACAGGGTTTTAGTAGCTTTCTTT.

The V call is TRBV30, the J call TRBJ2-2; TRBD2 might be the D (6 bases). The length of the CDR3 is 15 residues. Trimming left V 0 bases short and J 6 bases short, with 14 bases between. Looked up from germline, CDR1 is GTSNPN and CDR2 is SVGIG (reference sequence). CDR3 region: CAWSVAGIGAGELFF. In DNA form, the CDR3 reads TGTGCCTGGAGTGTCGCGGGAATAGGCGCCGGGGAGCTGTTTTTT.

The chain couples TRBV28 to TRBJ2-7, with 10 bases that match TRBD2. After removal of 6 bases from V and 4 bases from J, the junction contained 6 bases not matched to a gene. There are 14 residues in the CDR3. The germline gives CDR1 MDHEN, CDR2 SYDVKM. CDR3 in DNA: TGTGCCAGCAGAGCGGGGGGGCGAGCGTACGAGCAGTACTTC. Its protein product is CASRAGGRAYEQYF.

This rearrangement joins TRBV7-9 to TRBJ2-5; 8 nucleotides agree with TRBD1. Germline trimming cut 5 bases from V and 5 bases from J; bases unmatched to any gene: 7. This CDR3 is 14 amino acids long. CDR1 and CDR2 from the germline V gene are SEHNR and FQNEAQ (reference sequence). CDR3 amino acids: CASSDGQGGETQYF. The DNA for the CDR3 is TGTGCCAGCAGCGATGGACAGGGCGGGGAGACCCAGTACTTC.

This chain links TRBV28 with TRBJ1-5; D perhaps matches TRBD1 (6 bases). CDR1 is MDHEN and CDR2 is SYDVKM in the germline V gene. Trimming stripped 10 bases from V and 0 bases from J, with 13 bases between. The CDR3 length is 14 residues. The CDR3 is CATRTEYSNQPQHF. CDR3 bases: TGTGCCACAAGGACAGAGTATAGCAATCAGCCCCAGCATTTT.

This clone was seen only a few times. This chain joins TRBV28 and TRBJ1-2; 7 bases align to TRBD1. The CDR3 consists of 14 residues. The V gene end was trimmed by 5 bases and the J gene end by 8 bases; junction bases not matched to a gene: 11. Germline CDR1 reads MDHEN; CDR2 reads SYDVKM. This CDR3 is CASSGAGRGSGYTF. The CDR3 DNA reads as TGTGCCAGCAGTGGGGCCGGCAGGGGGTCCGGCTACACCTTC.

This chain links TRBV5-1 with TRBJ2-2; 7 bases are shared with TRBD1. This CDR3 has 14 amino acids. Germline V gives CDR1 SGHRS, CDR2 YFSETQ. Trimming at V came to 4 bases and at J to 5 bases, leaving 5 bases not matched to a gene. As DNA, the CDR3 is TGCGCCAGCAGCCTGAGGACAGGAACCGGGGAGCTGTTTTTT. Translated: CASSLRTGTGELFF.

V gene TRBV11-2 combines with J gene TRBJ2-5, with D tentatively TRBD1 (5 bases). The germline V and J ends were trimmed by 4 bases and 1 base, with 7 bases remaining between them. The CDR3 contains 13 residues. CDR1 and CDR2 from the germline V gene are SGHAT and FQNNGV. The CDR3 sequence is CASSSGIQETQYF. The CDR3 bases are TGTGCCAGCAGCTCAGGGATCCAAGAGACCCAGTACTTC.

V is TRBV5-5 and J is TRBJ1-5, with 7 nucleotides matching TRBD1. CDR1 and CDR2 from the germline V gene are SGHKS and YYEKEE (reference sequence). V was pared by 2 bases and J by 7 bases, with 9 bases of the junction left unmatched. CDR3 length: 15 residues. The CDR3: CASSLTGDRGQPQHF. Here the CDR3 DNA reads TGTGCCAGCAGCTTAACAGGGGATCGAGGACAGCCCCAGCATTTT.

CDR3 DNA sequence: TGTGCCAGCAGCCTGCTAGGACTAGGGACCTACGAGCAGTACTTC. Amino acid sequence: CASSLLGLGTYEQYF. V and J are TRBV27 and TRBJ2-5, with 7 bases fitting TRBD2. TRBJ2-7 matches the DNA end more closely, so the J call is doubtful. The CDR3 loop spans 15 amino acids. Germline CDR1 reads MNHEY; CDR2 reads SMNVEV (reference sequence).

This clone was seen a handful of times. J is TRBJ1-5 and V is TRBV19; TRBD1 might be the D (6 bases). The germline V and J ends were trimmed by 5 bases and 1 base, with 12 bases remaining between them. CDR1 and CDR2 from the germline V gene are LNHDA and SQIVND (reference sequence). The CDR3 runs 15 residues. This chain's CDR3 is CASSPTGLSNQPQHF. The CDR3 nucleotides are TGTGCCAGTAGTCCGACAGGATTGAGCAATCAGCCCCAGCATTTT. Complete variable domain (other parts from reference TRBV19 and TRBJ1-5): DGGITQSPKYLFRKEGQNVTLSCEQNLNHDAMYWYRQDPGQGLRLIYYSQIVNDFQKGDIAEGYSVSREKKESFPLTVTSAQKNPTAFYLCASSPTGLSNQPQHFGDGTRLSIL.

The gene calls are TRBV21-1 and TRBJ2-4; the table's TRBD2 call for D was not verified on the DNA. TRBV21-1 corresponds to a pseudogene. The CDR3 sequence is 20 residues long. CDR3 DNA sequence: TGTGCCAGCATCCCCGGGGGAGGGACTAGCGGATGGGGGACCAAAAACATTCAGTACTTC. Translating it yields CASIPGGGTSGWGTKNIQYF.

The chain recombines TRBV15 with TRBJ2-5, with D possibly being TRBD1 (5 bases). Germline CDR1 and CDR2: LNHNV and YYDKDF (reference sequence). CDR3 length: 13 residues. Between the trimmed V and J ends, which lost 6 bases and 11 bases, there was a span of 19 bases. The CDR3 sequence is CATSSEGAKEQYF. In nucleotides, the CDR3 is TGTGCCACCAGTTCCGAAGGGGCGAAAGAGCAGTACTTC.

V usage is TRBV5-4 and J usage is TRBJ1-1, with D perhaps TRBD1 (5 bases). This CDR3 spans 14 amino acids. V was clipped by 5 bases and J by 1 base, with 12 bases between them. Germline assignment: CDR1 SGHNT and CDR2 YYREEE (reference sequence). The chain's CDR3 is CASSQPTGNTEAFF. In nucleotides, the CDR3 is TGTGCCAGCAGTCAACCTACAGGGAACACTGAAGCTTTCTTT.

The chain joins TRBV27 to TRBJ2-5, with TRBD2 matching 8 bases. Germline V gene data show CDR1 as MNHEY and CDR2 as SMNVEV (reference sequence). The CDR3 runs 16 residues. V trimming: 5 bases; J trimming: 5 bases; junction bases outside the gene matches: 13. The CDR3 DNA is TGTGCCAGCAGTAAAAAGCGGGAGCTCAGGGGCGAGACCCAGTACTTC. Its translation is CASSKKRELRGETQYF.

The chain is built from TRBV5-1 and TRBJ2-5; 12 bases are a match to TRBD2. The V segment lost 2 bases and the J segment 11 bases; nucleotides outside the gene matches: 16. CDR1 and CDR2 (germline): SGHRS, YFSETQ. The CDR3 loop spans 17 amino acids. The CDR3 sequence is CASSFSPGLAGSSEQYF. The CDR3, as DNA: TGCGCCAGCAGCTTTTCCCCCGGACTAGCGGGAAGTTCGGAGCAGTACTTC. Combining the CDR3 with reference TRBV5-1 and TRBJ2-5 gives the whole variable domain KAGVTQTPRYLIKTRGQQVTLSCSPISGHRSVSWYQQTPGQGLQFLFEYFSETQRNKGNFPGRFSGRQFSNSRSEMNVSTLELGDSALYLCASSFSPGLAGSSEQYFGPGTRLLVL.